A single sample is the source of the 10 T cell receptor beta chains below, sequenced in a study of response to subunit inactivated influenza vaccine. TCRdb called the RT-PCR reads again in MiXCR, with one record for every CDR3 protein. The repertoire holds 250,000 to 350,000 distinct CDR3 sequences, with roughly 22% as singletons. The sequencing here drew on PBMCs from blood, taken roughly 20 months after vaccination. Source of these receptors: a man between 50 and 69 years old who received an inactivated influenza vaccine.

The chain carries TRBV9 and TRBJ1-1; D ambiguous. Germline-derived CDR1 and CDR2 are SGDLS and YYNGEE. V lost 1 base and J 5 bases, leaving 27 bases between the germline ends. The CDR3 is 19 residues long. The CDR3 is CASSVNPVRTRGAGTEAFF. The CDR3 region has the DNA TGTGCCAGCAGCGTAAACCCCGTCCGGACCCGGGGAGCGGGGACTGAAGCTTTCTTT.

This clonotype was detected ten times or more. The chain couples TRBV6-1 to TRBJ1-1; 9 bases align to TRBD1. With 6 bases clipped from V and 3 bases from J, the junction kept 2 bases outside the gene matches. In germline, CDR1 is MNHNS, CDR2 SASEGT. The CDR3 has 13 amino acids. The CDR3 sequence is CASSRDRDTEAFF. Here the CDR3 DNA reads TGTGCCAGCAGCCGGGACAGGGACACTGAAGCTTTCTTT.

The chain couples TRBV12-3 or TRBV12-4 to TRBJ1-4; D ambiguous. V was shortened by 10 bases and J by 0 bases, with 12 bases between the two germline ends. The CDR3 extends over 14 amino acids. Here the CDR3 reads CATTRTATNEKLFF. CDR3 DNA: TGTGCCACGACACGGACCGCAACTAATGAAAAACTGTTTTTT.

The chain uses TRBV18 and TRBJ1-1; D not certain. In germline, CDR1 is KGHSH, CDR2 LQKENI. The CDR3 contains 16 residues. Trimming pared 0 bases from V and 0 bases from J, leaving 11 bases between. CDR3 region: CASSPPLSVLNTEAFF. The CDR3 nucleotides are TGTGCCAGCTCACCACCACTTTCGGTACTGAACACTGAAGCTTTCTTT.

This clonotype showed up just a few times. The rearrangement links TRBV12-3 or TRBV12-4 to TRBJ2-3, with TRBD2 matching over 11 bases. With V trimmed by 4 bases and J by 1 base, 13 bases remained unmatched. The CDR3 runs 19 residues. This CDR3 is CASSSNRLAGFAGTDTQYF. Here the CDR3 DNA reads TGTGCCAGCAGTTCAAACCGACTAGCGGGGTTTGCAGGCACAGATACGCAGTATTTT.

The chain uses TRBV29-1 and TRBJ2-1, with 13 bases identical to TRBD2. Germline V gene sequence: CDR1 SQVTM, CDR2 ANQGSEA. The CDR3 sequence is 15 residues long. J lost 4 bases, V lost 2 bases, and 2 bases had no gene match. The CDR3 DNA reads as TGCAGCGTTGAAAGGGGACTAGCGGGGTACAATGAGCAGTTCTTC. Its translation is CSVERGLAGYNEQFF.

This clonotype was seen a handful of times. The chain joins TRBV5-6 to TRBJ2-4; D could derive from TRBD1 or TRBD2 (5 bases each). The CDR3 spans 16 residues. CDR1 SGHDT and CDR2 YYEEEE come from the germline V gene. Deletions cut 7 bases from V and 0 bases from J, with 17 bases between. CDR3 loop: CASGLRGRLAKNIQYF. The CDR3 DNA reads TGTGCCAGCGGTCTGAGGGGACGGCTAGCCAAAAACATTCAGTACTTC.

This clonotype has at least ten counts. The chain couples TRBV6-5 to TRBJ1-1; 7 positions agree with TRBD1. V trimming: 0 bases; J trimming: 2 bases; junction bases outside the gene matches: 3. This CDR3 is built from 15 residues. Germline CDR1 is MNHEY and CDR2 is SVGAGI. The CDR3 reads CASSYSGTANTEAFF. As DNA, the CDR3 is TGTGCCAGCAGTTACTCCGGGACAGCCAACACTGAAGCTTTCTTT.

This clonotype was seen a few times. V is TRBV21-1 and J is TRBJ2-6. TRBV21-1 is given as a pseudogene. The CDR3 extends over 18 amino acids. CDR3 coding DNA: TGTGCCAGCAGCAAAGGAGCAGTTACAAGCTCTGGGGCCAACGTCCTGACTTTC. As protein: CASSKGAVTSSGANVLTF.

Here the CDR3 reads CASSPGGSTNEKLFF. In DNA form, the CDR3 reads TGTGCCAGCAGCCCCGGGGGTTCAACTAATGAAAAACTGTTTTTT. V and J are TRBV9 and TRBJ1-4; a weak D match, TRBD1 (5 bases). CDR3 size: 15 residues. V lost 4 bases to trimming and J lost 0 bases, with 10 bases between them. Germline CDR1 reads SGDLS; CDR2 reads YYNGEE.